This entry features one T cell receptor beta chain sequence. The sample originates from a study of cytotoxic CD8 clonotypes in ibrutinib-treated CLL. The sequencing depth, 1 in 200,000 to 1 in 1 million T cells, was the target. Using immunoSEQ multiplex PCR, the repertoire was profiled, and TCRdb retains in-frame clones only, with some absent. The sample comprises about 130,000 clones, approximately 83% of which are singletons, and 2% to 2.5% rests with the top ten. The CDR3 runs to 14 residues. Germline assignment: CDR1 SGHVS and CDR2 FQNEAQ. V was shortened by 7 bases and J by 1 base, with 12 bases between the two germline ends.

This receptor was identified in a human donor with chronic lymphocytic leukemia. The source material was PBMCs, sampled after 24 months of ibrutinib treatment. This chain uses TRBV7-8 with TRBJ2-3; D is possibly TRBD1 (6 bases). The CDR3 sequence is CASIRGGGTDTQYF. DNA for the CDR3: TGTGCCAGCATCCGAGGGGGTGGCACAGATACGCAGTATTTT. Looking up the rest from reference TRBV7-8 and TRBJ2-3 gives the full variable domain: GAGVSQSPRYKVAKRGQDVALRCDPISGHVSLFWYQQALGQGPEFLTYFQNEAQLDKSGLPSDRFFAERPEGSVSTLKIQRTQQEDSAVYLCASIRGGGTDTQYFGPGTRLTVL.